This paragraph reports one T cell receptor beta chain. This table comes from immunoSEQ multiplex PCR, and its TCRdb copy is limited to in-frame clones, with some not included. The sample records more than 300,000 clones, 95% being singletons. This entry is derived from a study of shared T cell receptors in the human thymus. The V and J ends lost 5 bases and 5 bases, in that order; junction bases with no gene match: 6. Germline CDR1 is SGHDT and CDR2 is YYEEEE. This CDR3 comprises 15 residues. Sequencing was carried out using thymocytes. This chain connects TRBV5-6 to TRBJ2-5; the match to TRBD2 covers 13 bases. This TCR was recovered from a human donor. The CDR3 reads CASSCGLAGEETQYF. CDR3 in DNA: TGTGCCAGCAGTTGCGGACTAGCGGGAGAGGAGACCCAGTACTTC.